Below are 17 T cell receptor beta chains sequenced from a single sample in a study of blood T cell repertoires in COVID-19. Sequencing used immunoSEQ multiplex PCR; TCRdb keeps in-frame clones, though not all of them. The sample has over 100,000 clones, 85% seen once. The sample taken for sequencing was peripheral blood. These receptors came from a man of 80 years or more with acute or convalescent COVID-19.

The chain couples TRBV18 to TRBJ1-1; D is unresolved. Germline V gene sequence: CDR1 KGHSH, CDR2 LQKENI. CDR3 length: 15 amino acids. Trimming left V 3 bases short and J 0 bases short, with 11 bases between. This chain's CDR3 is CASSPPPGMNTEAFF. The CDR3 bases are TGTGCCAGCTCACCCCCCCCGGGTATGAACACTGAAGCTTTCTTT.

The chain's CDR3 is CASSVGGTDNQPQHF. In DNA, the CDR3 is TGTGCCAGCAGCGTAGGCGGGACAGACAATCAGCCCCAGCATTTT. The rearrangement uses TRBV9 and TRBJ1-5; 7 bases fit TRBD1. This CDR3 region has 15 residues. Germline loops: CDR1 SGDLS, CDR2 YYNGEE. Trimming at V came to 0 bases and at J to 3 bases, leaving 3 bases not matched to a gene.

The CDR3 nucleotides are TGTGCCAGCAGCCAAGAGACCGTGAGGGGCTACACCTTC. Amino acid sequence: CASSQETVRGYTF. The V gene is TRBV3-1 (or the pseudogene TRBV3-2), the J gene TRBJ1-2; no clear D. The V and J ends lost 0 bases and 8 bases respectively, with 10 bases between them. This CDR3 has 13 residues. Germline V gene sequence: CDR1 LGHDT, CDR2 YNNKEL (reference sequence).

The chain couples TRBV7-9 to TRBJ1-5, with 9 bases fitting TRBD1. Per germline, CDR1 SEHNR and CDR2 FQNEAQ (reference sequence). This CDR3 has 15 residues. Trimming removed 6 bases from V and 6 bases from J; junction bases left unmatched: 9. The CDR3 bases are TGTGCCAGCAGTCCCGGACAGGGGACTCGTCAGCCCCAGCATTTT. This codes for CASSPGQGTRQPQHF.

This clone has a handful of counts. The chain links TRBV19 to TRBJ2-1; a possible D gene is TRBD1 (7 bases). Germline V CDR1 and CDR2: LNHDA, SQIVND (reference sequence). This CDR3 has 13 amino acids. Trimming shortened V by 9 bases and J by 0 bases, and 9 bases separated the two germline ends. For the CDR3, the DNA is TGTGCCAGCAGGGGGGACTCCTACAATGAGCAGTTCTTC. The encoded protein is CASRGDSYNEQFF. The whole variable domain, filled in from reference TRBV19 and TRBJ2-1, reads DGGITQSPKYLFRKEGQNVTLSCEQNLNHDAMYWYRQDPGQGLRLIYYSQIVNDFQKGDIAEGYSVSREKKESFPLTVTSAQKNPTAFYLCASRGDSYNEQFFGPGTRLTVL.

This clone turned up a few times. CDR3 amino acids: CASSFAPGGGFF. CDR3 in DNA: TGTGCCAGCAGTTTCGCACCAGGGGGTGGGTTCTTT. This chain links TRBV6-5 with TRBJ1-1, with TRBD1 matching 7 bases. From germline, CDR1 is MNHEY and CDR2 SVGAGI. The CDR3 totals 12 residues. J gave up 14 bases and V 4 bases, and 10 bases lay outside the gene matches.

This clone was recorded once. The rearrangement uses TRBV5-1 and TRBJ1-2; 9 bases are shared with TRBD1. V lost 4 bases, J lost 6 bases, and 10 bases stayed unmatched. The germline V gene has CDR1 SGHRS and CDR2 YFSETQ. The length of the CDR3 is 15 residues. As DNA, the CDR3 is TGCGCCAGCAGCACCGTAGGAGACAGGGGGAATGGCTACACCTTC. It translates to CASSTVGDRGNGYTF.

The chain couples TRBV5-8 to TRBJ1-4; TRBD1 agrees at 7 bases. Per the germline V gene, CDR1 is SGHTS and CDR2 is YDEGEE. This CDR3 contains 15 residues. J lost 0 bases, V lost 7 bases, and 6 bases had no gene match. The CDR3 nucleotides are TGTGCCAGCGACTCGCAGGGGGCAACTAATGAAAAACTGTTTTTT. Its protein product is CASDSQGATNEKLFF.

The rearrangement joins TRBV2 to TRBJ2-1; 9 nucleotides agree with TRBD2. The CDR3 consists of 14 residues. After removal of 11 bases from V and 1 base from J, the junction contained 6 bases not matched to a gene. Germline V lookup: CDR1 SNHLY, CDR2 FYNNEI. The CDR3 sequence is CASQAGGSYNEQFF. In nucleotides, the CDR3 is TGTGCCTCCCAGGCGGGGGGGTCCTACAATGAGCAGTTCTTC.

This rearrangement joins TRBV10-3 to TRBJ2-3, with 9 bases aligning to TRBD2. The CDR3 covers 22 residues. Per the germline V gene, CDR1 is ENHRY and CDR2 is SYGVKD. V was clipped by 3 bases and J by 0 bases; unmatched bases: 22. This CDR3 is CAISEPLVAREGLKGSTDTQYF. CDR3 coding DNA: TGTGCCATCAGTGAACCCCTAGTTGCGCGGGAGGGCCTGAAGGGGAGCACAGATACGCAGTATTTT.

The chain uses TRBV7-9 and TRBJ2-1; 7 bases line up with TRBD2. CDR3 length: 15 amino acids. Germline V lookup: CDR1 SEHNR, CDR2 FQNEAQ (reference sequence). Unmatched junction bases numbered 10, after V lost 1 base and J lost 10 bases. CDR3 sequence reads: CASSLVSGYFMEQFF. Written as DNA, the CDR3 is TGTGCCAGCAGCTTAGTTAGCGGGTACTTTATGGAGCAGTTCTTC.

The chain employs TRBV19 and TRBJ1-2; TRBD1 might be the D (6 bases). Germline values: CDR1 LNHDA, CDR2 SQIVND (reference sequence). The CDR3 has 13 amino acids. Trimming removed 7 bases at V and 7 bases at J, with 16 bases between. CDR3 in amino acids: CASTGGGVGGYTF. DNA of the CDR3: TGTGCCAGTACCGGAGGGGGGGTCGGTGGCTACACCTTC.

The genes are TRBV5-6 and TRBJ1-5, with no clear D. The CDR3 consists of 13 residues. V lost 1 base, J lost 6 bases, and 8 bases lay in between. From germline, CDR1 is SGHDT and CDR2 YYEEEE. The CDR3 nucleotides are TGTGCCAGCAGCTTGTTTCGGGGTCAGCCCCAGCATTTT. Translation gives CASSLFRGQPQHF. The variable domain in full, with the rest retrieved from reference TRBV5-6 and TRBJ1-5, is DAGVTQSPTHLIKTRGQQVTLRCSPKSGHDTVSWYQQALGQGPQFIFQYYEEEERQRGNFPDRFSGHQFPNYSSELNVNALLLGDSALYLCASSLFRGQPQHFGDGTRLSIL.

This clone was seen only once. CDR3 in DNA: TGTGCCAGCAGTTACTCACTAGCGGGGGGGCCTCGAAATGAGCAGTTCTTC. It specifies CASSYSLAGGPRNEQFF. The chain couples TRBV6-2 or TRBV6-3 to TRBJ2-1; 13 nucleotides align to TRBD2. From germline, CDR1 is MNHEY and CDR2 SVGEGT. The CDR3 contains 17 residues. The J segment lost 7 bases and the V segment lost 0 bases, leaving 6 bases of the junction unmatched.

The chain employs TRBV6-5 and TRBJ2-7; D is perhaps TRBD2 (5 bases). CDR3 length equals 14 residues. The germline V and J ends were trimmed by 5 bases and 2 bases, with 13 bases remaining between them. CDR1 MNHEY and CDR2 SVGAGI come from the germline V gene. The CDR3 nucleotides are TGTGCCAGCAGTAGGACTCAATTTACCTACGAGCAGTACTTC. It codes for CASSRTQFTYEQYF.

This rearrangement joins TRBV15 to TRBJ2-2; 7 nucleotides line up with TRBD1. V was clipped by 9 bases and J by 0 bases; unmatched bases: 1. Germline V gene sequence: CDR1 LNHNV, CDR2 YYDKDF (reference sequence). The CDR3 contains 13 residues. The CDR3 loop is CATDRANTGELFF. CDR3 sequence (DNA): TGTGCCACTGACAGGGCGAACACCGGGGAGCTGTTTTTT.

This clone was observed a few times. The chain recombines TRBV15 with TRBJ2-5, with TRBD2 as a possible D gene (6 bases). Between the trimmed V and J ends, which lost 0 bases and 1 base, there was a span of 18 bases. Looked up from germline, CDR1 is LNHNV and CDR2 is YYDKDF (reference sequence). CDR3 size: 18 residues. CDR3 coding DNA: TGTGCCACCAGCAGAGAAGGCGGGGCAGGGAAGATCCAAGAGACCCAGTACTTC. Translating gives CATSREGGAGKIQETQYF.